This TCR beta chain stems from a study of control samples from healthy donors and cancer patients. V lost 2 bases to trimming and J lost 11 bases, with 0 bases between them. The CDR3 extends over 8 amino acids. Germline-derived CDR1 and CDR2 are MNHEY and SMNVEV (reference sequence). TCRdb keeps only in-frame clones here, not all; method: immunoSEQ multiplex PCR. The table lists more than 110,000 clones, around 85% of them singletons. This receptor was taken from a woman aged 25 to 39 in good health. The rearrangement links TRBV27 to TRBJ1-1; D is undetermined. Source material: blood. In DNA form, the CDR3 reads TGTGCCAGCAGTTTAGCTTTCTTT. This sequence encodes CASSLAFF.